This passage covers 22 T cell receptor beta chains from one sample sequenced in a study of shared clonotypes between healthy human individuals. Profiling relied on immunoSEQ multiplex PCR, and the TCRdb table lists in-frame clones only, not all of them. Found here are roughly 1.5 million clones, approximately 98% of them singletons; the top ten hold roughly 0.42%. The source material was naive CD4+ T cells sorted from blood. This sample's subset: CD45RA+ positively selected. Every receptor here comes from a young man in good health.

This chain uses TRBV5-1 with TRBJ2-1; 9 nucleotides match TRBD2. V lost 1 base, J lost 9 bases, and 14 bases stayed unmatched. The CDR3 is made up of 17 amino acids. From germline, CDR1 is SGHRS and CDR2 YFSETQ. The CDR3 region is CASSLFPGTSSSGEQFF. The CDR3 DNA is TGCGCCAGCAGCTTGTTTCCCGGGACTAGCTCAAGTGGTGAGCAGTTCTTC.

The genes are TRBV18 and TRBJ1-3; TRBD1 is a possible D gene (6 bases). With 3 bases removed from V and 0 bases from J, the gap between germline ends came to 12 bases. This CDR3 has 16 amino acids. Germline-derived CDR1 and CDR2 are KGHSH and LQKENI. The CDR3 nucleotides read TGTGCCAGCTCACCCCAGGGGTTCTCCTCTGGAAACACCATATATTTT. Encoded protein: CASSPQGFSSGNTIYF. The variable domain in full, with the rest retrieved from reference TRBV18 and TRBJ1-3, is NAGVMQNPRHLVRRRGQEARLRCSPMKGHSHVYWYRQLPEEGLKFMVYLQKENIIDESGMPKERFSAEFPKEGPSILRIQQVVRGDSAAYFCASSPQGFSSGNTIYFGEGSWLTVV.

CDR3 in DNA: TGCGCCAGCATGCGCCAGCCAGCCTCCTACGAGCAGTACTTC. Translating gives CASMRQPASYEQYF. V is TRBV10-2 and J is TRBJ2-7; D not certain. V lost 7 bases and J lost 0, with 13 bases in between. The CDR3 covers 14 residues. Germline CDR1 reads WSHSY; CDR2 reads SAAADI.

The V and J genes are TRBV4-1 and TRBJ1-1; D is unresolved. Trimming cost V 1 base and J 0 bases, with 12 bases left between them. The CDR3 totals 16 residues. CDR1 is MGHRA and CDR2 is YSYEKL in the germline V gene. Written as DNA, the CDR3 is TGCGCCAGCAGCCAAGGAACACACCTTTTGAACACTGAAGCTTTCTTT. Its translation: CASSQGTHLLNTEAFF.

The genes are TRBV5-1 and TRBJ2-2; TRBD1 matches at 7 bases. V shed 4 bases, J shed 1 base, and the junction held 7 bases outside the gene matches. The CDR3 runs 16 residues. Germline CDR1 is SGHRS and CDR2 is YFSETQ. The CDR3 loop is CASSPLGDRNTGELFF. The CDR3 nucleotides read TGCGCCAGCAGCCCCTTAGGGGACAGGAACACCGGGGAGCTGTTTTTT.

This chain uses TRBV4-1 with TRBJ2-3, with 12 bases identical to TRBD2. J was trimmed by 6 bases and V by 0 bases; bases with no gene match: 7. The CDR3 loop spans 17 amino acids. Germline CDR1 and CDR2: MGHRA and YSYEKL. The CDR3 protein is CASSQDQTSGSADTQYF. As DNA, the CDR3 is TGCGCCAGCAGCCAAGATCAGACTAGCGGGAGTGCCGATACGCAGTATTTT.

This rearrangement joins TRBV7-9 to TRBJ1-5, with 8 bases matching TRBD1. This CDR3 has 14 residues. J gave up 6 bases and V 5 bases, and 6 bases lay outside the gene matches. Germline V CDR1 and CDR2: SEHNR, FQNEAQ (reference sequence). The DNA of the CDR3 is TGTGCCAGCAGCCCTGACAGGGGTAGTCAGCCCCAGCATTTT. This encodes CASSPDRGSQPQHF.

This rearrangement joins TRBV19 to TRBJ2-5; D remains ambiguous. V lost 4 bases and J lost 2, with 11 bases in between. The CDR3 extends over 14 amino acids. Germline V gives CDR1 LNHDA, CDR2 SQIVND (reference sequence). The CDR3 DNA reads TGTGCCAGTAGTAGTCATGGAATACAAGAGACCCAGTACTTC. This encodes CASSSHGIQETQYF.

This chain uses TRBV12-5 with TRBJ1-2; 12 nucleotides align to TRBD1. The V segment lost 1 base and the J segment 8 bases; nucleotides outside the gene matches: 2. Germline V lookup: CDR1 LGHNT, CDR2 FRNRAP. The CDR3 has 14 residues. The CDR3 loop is CASGLGDRGRGYTF. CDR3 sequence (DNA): TGTGCTAGTGGTTTGGGGGACAGGGGGCGAGGCTACACCTTC. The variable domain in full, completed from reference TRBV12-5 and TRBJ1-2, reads DARVTQTPRHKVTEMGQEVTMRCQPILGHNTVFWYRQTMMQGLELLAYFRNRAPLDDSGMPKDRFSAEMPDATLATLKIQPSEPRDSAVYFCASGLGDRGRGYTFGSGTRLTVV.

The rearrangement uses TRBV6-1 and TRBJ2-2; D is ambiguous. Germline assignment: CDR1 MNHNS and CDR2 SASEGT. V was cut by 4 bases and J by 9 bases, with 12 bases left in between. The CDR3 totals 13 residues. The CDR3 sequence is CASSGLSGRELFF. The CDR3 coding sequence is TGTGCCAGCAGTGGACTGTCCGGACGGGAGCTGTTTTTT.

CDR3: CASSIGGAPRSNQPQHF. For the CDR3, the DNA is TGTGCCAGCAGCATTGGAGGGGCCCCGAGGAGCAATCAGCCCCAGCATTTT. The J gene is TRBJ1-5, the V gene TRBV11-2; D possibly corresponds to TRBD1 (5 bases). V lost 5 bases and J 1 base, leaving 18 bases between the germline ends. Germline V gives CDR1 SGHAT, CDR2 FQNNGV. The CDR3 is 17 residues long. Drawing the rest from reference TRBV11-2 and TRBJ1-5, the complete variable domain is EAGVAQSPRYKIIEKRQSVAFWCNPISGHATLYWYQQILGQGPKLLIQFQNNGVVDDSQLPKDRFSAERLKGVDSTLKIQPAKLEDSAVYLCASSIGGAPRSNQPQHFGDGTRLSIL.

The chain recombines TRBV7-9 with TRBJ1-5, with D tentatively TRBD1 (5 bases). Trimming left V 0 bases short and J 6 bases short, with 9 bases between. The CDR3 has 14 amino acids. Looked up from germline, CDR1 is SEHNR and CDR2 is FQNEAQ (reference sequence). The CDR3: CASSLAREAQPQHF. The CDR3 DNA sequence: TGTGCCAGCAGCTTAGCCAGGGAGGCTCAGCCCCAGCATTTT. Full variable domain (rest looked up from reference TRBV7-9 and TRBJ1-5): DTGVSQNPRHKITKRGQNVTFRCDPISEHNRLYWYRQTLGQGPEFLTYFQNEAQLEKSRLLSDRFSAERPKGSFSTLEIQRTEQGDSAMYLCASSLAREAQPQHFGDGTRLSIL.

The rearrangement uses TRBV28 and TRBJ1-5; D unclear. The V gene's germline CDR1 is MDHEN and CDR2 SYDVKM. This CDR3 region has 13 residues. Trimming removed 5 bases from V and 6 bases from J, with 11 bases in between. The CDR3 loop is CASSSLGVQPQHF. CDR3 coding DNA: TGTGCCAGCAGTAGCCTCGGAGTTCAGCCCCAGCATTTT. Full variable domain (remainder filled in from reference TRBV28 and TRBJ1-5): DVKVTQSSRYLVKRTGEKVFLECVQDMDHENMFWYRQDPGLGLRLIYFSYDVKMKEKGDIPEGYSVSREKKERFSLILESASTNQTSMYLCASSSLGVQPQHFGDGTRLSIL.

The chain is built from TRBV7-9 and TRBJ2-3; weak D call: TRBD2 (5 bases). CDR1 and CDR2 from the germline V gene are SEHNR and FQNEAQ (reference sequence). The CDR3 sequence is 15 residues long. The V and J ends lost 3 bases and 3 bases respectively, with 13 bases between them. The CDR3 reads CASSFTRVGTDTQYF. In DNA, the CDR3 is TGTGCCAGCAGCTTTACGAGGGTGGGGACAGATACGCAGTATTTT.

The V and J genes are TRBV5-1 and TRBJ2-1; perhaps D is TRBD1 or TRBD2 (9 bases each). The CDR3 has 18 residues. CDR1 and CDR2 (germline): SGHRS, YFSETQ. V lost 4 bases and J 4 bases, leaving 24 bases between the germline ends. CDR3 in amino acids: CASSLGQGSGRSYNEQFF. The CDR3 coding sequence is TGCGCCAGCAGCCTTGGACAGGGGAGCGGGAGGTCTTACAATGAGCAGTTCTTC. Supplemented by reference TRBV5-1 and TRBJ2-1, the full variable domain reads KAGVTQTPRYLIKTRGQQVTLSCSPISGHRSVSWYQQTPGQGLQFLFEYFSETQRNKGNFPGRFSGRQFSNSRSEMNVSTLELGDSALYLCASSLGQGSGRSYNEQFFGPGTRLTVL.

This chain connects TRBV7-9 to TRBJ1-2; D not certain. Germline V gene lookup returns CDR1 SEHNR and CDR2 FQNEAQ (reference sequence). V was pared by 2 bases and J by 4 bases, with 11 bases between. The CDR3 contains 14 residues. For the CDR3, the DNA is TGTGCCAGCAGCTTACGGCAGGACTCCTATGGCTACACCTTC. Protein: CASSLRQDSYGYTF. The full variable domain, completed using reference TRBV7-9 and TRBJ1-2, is DTGVSQNPRHKITKRGQNVTFRCDPISEHNRLYWYRQTLGQGPEFLTYFQNEAQLEKSRLLSDRFSAERPKGSFSTLEIQRTEQGDSAMYLCASSLRQDSYGYTFGSGTRLTVV.

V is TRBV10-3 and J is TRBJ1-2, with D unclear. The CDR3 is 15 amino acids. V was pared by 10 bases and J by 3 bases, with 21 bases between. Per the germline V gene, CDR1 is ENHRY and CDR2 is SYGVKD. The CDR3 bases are TGTGCCACTACAGTAGCGACCTCATGGGACTATGGCTACACCTTC. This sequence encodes CATTVATSWDYGYTF.

The CDR3 DNA follows: TGTGCCAGCTCCCCGACAGGGGCCCAGAACACCGGGGAGCTGTTTTTT. Protein product: CASSPTGAQNTGELFF. V is TRBV18 and J is TRBJ2-2; TRBD1 matches at 8 bases. The CDR3 sequence is 16 residues long. Trimming took 6 bases from V and 1 from J; bases not matched to a gene: 7. Germline V gene sequence: CDR1 KGHSH, CDR2 LQKENI.

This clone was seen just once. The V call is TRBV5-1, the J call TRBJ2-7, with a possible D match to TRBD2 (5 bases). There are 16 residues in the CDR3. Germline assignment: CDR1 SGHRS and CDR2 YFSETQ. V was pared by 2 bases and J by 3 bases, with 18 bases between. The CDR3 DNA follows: TGCGCCAGCAGCTTATCTCCCAGCGGACTCGACTACGAGCAGTACTTC. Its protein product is CASSLSPSGLDYEQYF.

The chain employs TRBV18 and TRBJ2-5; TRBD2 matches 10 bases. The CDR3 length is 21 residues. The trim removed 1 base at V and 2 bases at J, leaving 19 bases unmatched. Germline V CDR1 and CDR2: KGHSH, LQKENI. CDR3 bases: TGTGCCAGCTCACCACTTGCTCTAGCGGGAGTCGTCGCCCCCCTGCAAGAGACCCAGTACTTC. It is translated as CASSPLALAGVVAPLQETQYF.

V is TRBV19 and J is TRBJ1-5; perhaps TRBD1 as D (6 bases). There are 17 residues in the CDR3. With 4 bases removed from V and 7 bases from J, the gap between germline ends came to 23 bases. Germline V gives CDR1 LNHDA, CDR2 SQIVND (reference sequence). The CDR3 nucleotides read TGTGCCAGTAGTACTCGGACAGATCCCCTCCGCGTCCAGCCCCAGCATTTT. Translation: CASSTRTDPLRVQPQHF.

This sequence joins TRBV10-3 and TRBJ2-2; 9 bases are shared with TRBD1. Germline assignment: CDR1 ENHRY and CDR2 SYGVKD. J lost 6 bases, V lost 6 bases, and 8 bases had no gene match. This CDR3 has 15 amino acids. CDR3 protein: CAIRFRDRVSGELFF. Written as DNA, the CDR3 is TGTGCCATCAGATTTAGGGACAGGGTATCCGGGGAGCTGTTTTTT.